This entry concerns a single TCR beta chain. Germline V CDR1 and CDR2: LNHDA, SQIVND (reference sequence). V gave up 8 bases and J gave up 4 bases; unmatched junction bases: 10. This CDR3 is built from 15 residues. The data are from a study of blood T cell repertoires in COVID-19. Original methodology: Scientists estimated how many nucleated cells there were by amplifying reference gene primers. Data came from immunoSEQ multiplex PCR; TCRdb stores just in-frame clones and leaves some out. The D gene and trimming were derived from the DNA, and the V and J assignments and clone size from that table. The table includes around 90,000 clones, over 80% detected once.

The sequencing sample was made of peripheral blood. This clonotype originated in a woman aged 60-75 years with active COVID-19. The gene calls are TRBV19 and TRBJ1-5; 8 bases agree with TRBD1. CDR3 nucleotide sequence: TGTGCCAGTTCGGAACAGGGGGGACTGAATCAGCCCCAGCATTTT. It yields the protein CASSEQGGLNQPQHF.